These T cell receptor beta chains were read from a single sample in a study of T cells in Graves' hyperthyroidism and ophthalmopathy. TCRdb processed the multiplex PCR reads anew with MiXCR; each CDR3 protein has one entry. The data show roughly 240,000 distinct CDR3 sequences, roughly 17% seen once. The sequenced sample was blood. The receptors were sampled from a woman between 18 and 29 years old with Graves' ophthalmopathy. The CDR3 runs from the conserved cysteine through the conserved F or W. The D gene is left open where the match is weak. Clone size is stated in some rows and not others, as once, few, many or a class when expanded.

D | J | size | V | CDR3 | DNA
TRBD1 | TRBJ2-3 | many | TRBV27 | CASSPADRGLITDTQYF | TGTGCCAGCAGTCCTGCGGACAGGGGCCTTATCACAGATACGCAGTATTTT
NA | TRBJ2-7 | many | TRBV20-1 | CSARGDAEQYF | TGCAGTGCAAGGGGCGACGCCGAGCAGTACTTC
NA | TRBJ1-5 | many | TRBV9 | CASNPEGTPNQPQHF | TGTGCCAGCAACCCAGAGGGGACTCCTAATCAGCCCCAGCATTTT
TRBD1 | TRBJ2-7 | few | TRBV11-2 | CASSMGTGRTYEQYF | TGTGCCAGCAGCATGGGGACAGGTCGAACCTACGAGCAGTACTTC
NA | TRBJ2-3 | many | TRBV11-2 | CASSPIGGVGTDTQYF | TGTGCCAGCAGCCCGATAGGGGGAGTAGGAACAGATACGCAGTATTTT
TRBD1 | TRBJ2-7 | NA | TRBV28 | CASSAADRDHEQYF | TGTGCCAGCAGCGCCGCGGACAGGGACCACGAGCAGTACTTC
TRBD1 | TRBJ2-7 | few | TRBV4-1 | CASSQPQGAYEQYF | TGCGCCAGCAGCCAACCACAGGGGGCTTACGAGCAGTACTTC
NA | TRBJ1-2 | NA | TRBV12-3/TRBV12-4 | CATDGGGHYGYTF | TGTGCCACCGATGGAGGGGGACACTATGGCTACACCTTC
TRBD1 | TRBJ2-7 | many | TRBV11-2 | CASSLGDSLSYEQYF | TGTGCCAGCAGCTTAGGGGACAGCCTCTCCTACGAGCAGTACTTC
TRBD1 | TRBJ2-2 | few | TRBV20-1 | CSARARGRPGELFF | TGCAGTGCTAGGGCCAGGGGGCGCCCCGGGGAGCTGTTTTTT
NA | TRBJ1-4 | many | TRBV9 | CASSVGDTGPEKLFF | TGTGCCAGCAGCGTAGGTGACACCGGACCGGAAAAACTGTTTTTT
NA | TRBJ1-1 | NA | TRBV6-4 | CASSDSPGGNTEAFF | TGTGCCAGCAGTGACTCGCCGGGGGGGAACACTGAAGCTTTCTTT
NA | TRBJ2-5 | many | TRBV15 | CATSRNLAVQETQYF | TGTGCCACCAGCAGAAATCTAGCAGTCCAAGAGACCCAGTACTTC
TRBD2 | TRBJ2-5 | NA | TRBV6-9 | CASRYSGGPGETQYF | TGTGCCAGCAGATATAGCGGGGGACCGGGAGAGACCCAGTACTTC
TRBD2 | TRBJ2-1 | many | TRBV28 | CASSQGLAGDNEQFF | TGTGCCAGCAGCCAAGGACTAGCGGGAGACAATGAGCAGTTCTTC
TRBD1 | TRBJ2-5 | many | TRBV27 | CASSFLRTGGPEETQYF | TGTGCCAGCAGTTTCCTAAGGACAGGGGGGCCTGAGGAGACCCAGTACTTC
NA | TRBJ1-2 | many | TRBV6-1 | CASRVVEGRLLGYTF | TGTGCCAGCAGGGTGGTTGAGGGCCGCCTTCTAGGCTACACCTTC
TRBD2 | TRBJ2-1 | NA | TRBV7-2 | CASSRLAASGSPNEQFF | TGTGCCAGCAGCCGGTTGGCGGCTAGCGGGAGTCCCAATGAGCAGTTCTTC
NA | TRBJ2-2 | many | TRBV5-1 | CASSSQGNTGELFF | TGCGCCAGCAGCTCACAGGGAAACACCGGGGAGCTGTTTTTT
NA | TRBJ2-7 | many | TRBV28 | CASTRGGSYEQYF | TGTGCCAGCACCCGAGGGGGTTCCTACGAGCAGTACTTC
NA | TRBJ1-2 | many | TRBV7-9 | CASSFPDYGYTF | TGTGCCAGCAGCTTTCCGGACTATGGCTACACCTTC
TRBD1 | TRBJ2-3 | many | TRBV10-3 | CAIRQGIDTQYF | TGTGCCATCCGACAGGGCATAGATACGCAGTATTTT
TRBD2 | TRBJ2-3 | NA | TRBV9 | CASSGLAEDTQYF | TGTGCCAGCAGCGGACTAGCGGAGGATACGCAGTATTTT
TRBD1 | TRBJ1-5 | NA | TRBV29-1 | CSVENGTGGSRQPQHF | TGCAGCGTTGAAAACGGGACAGGGGGAAGTCGGCAGCCCCAGCATTTT
TRBD1 | TRBJ2-5 | NA | TRBV3-1 | CASREQGARETQYF | TGTGCCAGCAGGGAACAGGGGGCGAGGGAGACCCAGTACTTC
NA | TRBJ2-7 | many | TRBV4-1 | CASSQVGGDIAYEQYF | TGCGCCAGCAGCCAAGTGGGGGGGGACATCGCCTACGAGCAGTACTTC
NA | TRBJ1-2 | many | TRBV7-2 | CASSHRVEYGYTF | TGTGCCAGCAGCCACAGGGTGGAATATGGCTACACCTTC
NA | TRBJ1-1 | many | TRBV5-5 | CASSGGTMNTEAFF | TGTGCCAGCAGCGGAGGGACAATGAACACTGAAGCTTTCTTT
TRBD1 | TRBJ2-1 | many | TRBV28 | CASSHHDRVNEQFF | TGTGCCAGCAGTCACCACGACAGGGTCAATGAGCAGTTCTTC
TRBD1 | TRBJ2-1 | many | TRBV6-1 | CASRRSLTGNLFYNEQFF | TGTGCCAGCAGACGATCTCTGACAGGGAACCTCTTCTACAATGAGCAGTTCTTC
TRBD1 | TRBJ1-2 | NA | TRBV29-1 | CSLMEDRGVGYTF | TGCAGCCTGATGGAGGACAGGGGGGTCGGCTACACCTTC
TRBD2 | TRBJ2-5 | many | TRBV12-3/TRBV12-4 | CASSFERGAGLETQYF | TGTGCCAGCAGTTTTGAGCGGGGGGCGGGTTTGGAGACCCAGTACTTC
NA | TRBJ1-3 | few | TRBV6-5 | CASSYYPGTGNTIYF | TGTGCCAGCAGTTACTACCCAGGGACTGGAAACACCATATATTTT
TRBD1 | TRBJ2-3 | many | TRBV18 | CASSPSGTGEGTQYF | TGTGCCAGCTCACCGTCCGGGACAGGGGAGGGTACGCAGTATTTT
TRBD1 | TRBJ1-2 | many | TRBV27 | CASSPQGPYYGYTF | TGTGCCAGCAGCCCACAGGGGCCCTACTATGGCTACACCTTC
TRBD1 | TRBJ1-1 | many | TRBV28 | CASRTGPTEAFF | TGTGCCAGTAGGACAGGGCCCACTGAAGCTTTCTTT
TRBD1 | TRBJ1-4 | many | TRBV12-3/TRBV12-4 | CASSAGTGLNEKLFF | TGTGCCAGCAGTGCTGGGACAGGCCTTAATGAAAAACTGTTTTTT
NA | TRBJ1-3 | many | TRBV19 | CASSMGAYSSGNTIYF | TGTGCCAGTAGTATGGGGGCCTACAGCTCTGGAAACACCATATATTTT
TRBD2 | TRBJ2-3 | many | TRBV28 | CASSFRGRATDTQYF | TGTGCCAGCAGTTTCCGCGGGAGGGCGACAGATACGCAGTATTTT
NA | TRBJ1-5 | many | TRBV2 | CASSEGGADQPQHF | TGTGCCAGCAGTGAAGGAGGGGCCGATCAGCCCCAGCATTTT
NA | TRBJ2-3 | many | TRBV5-6 | CASSLGPDTDTQYF | TGTGCCAGCAGCTTGGGACCTGACACAGATACGCAGTATTTT
TRBD1 | TRBJ1-1 | NA | TRBV20-1 | CSAVTGTGPNTEAFF | TGCAGTGCTGTGACAGGGACAGGGCCGAACACTGAAGCTTTCTTT
NA | TRBJ2-4 | many | TRBV11-2 | CASSPGELAKNIQYF | TGTGCCAGCAGCCCCGGGGAGCTAGCCAAAAACATTCAGTACTTC
NA | TRBJ1-2 | NA | TRBV28 | CASSLSGFADYGYTF | TGTGCCAGCAGTTTATCGGGGTTCGCAGACTATGGCTACACCTTC
NA | TRBJ1-1 | many | TRBV20-1 | CSARESGREAFF | TGCAGTGCTAGAGAATCGGGGAGGGAAGCTTTCTTT
NA | TRBJ2-3 | many | TRBV9 | CASSVAVSTDTQYF | TGTGCCAGCAGCGTAGCGGTCTCCACAGATACGCAGTATTTT
TRBD2 | TRBJ2-2 | few | TRBV5-6 | CASTPLASGRGAGELFF | TGTGCCAGCACCCCCCTTGCTAGCGGGAGGGGGGCCGGGGAGCTGTTTTTT
NA | TRBJ2-3 | many | TRBV6-1 | CASSYHDTDTQYF | TGTGCCAGCAGTTATCACGACACAGATACGCAGTATTTT
TRBD2 | TRBJ2-1 | many | TRBV9 | CASSVNPAGVMEYNEQFF | TGTGCCAGCAGCGTAAATCCAGCGGGGGTAATGGAGTACAATGAGCAGTTCTTC
NA | TRBJ2-7 | many | TRBV15 | CATSRETGEQYF | TGTGCCACCAGCAGAGAGACAGGCGAGCAGTACTTC
TRBD2 | TRBJ2-1 | NA | TRBV7-9 | CASSLGAGGENEQFF | TGTGCCAGCAGCTTAGGAGCGGGAGGAGAAAATGAGCAGTTCTTC
TRBD1 | TRBJ2-1 | NA | TRBV7-9 | CASSLQTGHNEQFF | TGTGCCAGCAGCTTACAGACAGGGCACAATGAGCAGTTCTTC